Listed here are 15 T cell receptor beta chains from one sample, sequenced in a study of T cells after posttransplantation cyclophosphamide (dated by TCRdb to 2016 to 2017). Library preparation used the immunoSEQ multiplex PCR assay. TCRdb mirrors the immuneACCESS table, restricted to in-frame sequences. Some clones are absent from its copies; in checked studies, under half trace to an unresolved V gene, and the reason for the others is unknown. This sample has roughly 13,000 clones in its table, and 76% of those were observed once. The ten largest clones take up 1% to 1.5% of the sample. The sequencing input was memory CD4+ T cells sorted from PBMCs. The receptors originated from a man aged 45-65 years.

The genes are TRBV5-8 and TRBJ2-7; no clear D. V was clipped by 0 bases and J by 9 bases, with 10 bases between them. Germline-derived CDR1 and CDR2 are SGHTS and YDEGEE. This CDR3 is 12 amino acids long. CDR3: CASSLARSVQYF. Here the CDR3 DNA reads TGTGCCAGCAGCTTGGCCAGGTCAGTGCAGTACTTC.

In its sample, this clone was seen once. This chain joins TRBV6-6 and TRBJ2-7; D gene unclear. Trimming removed 8 bases from V and 6 bases from J, with 8 bases in between. Per germline, CDR1 MNHNY and CDR2 SVGAGI (reference sequence). The CDR3 length is 10 residues. CDR3 nucleotides: TGTGCCAGCCTTGGAGCCGAGCAGTACTTC. Its translation is CASLGAEQYF.

The chain links TRBV30 to TRBJ1-2, with D possibly being TRBD1 (5 bases). Trimming stripped 3 bases from V and 4 bases from J, with 15 bases between. The CDR3 sequence is 14 residues long. Germline CDR1 is GTSNPN and CDR2 is SVGIG (reference sequence). The CDR3, as DNA: TGTGCCTGGAGCCGTCTTGGAACAGGCTATGGCTACACCTTC. Encoded protein: CAWSRLGTGYGYTF.

V gene TRBV4-3 combines with J gene TRBJ2-1; D might be TRBD1 (5 bases). V lost 0 bases and J 7 bases, leaving 7 bases between the germline ends. The CDR3 is made up of 13 amino acids. Per the germline V gene, CDR1 is LGHNA and CDR2 is YSLEER. In DNA, the CDR3 is TGCGCCAGCAGCCAAGAAAAGGGGAATGAGCAGTTCTTC. Translation: CASSQEKGNEQFF.

Turning to this clone: Other nucleotide sequences in the sample specify the same CDR3. The V gene is TRBV7-2, the J gene TRBJ2-5; 7 nucleotides agree with TRBD1. V lost 0 bases, J lost 5 bases, and 3 bases stayed unmatched. Germline V lookup: CDR1 SGHTA, CDR2 FQGNSA. This CDR3 is built from 14 residues. The CDR3 DNA reads TGTGCCAGCAGCTTAGCAGGGACAGAGGAGACCCAGTACTTC. Its translation: CASSLAGTEETQYF. The whole variable domain, filled in from reference TRBV7-2 and TRBJ2-5, reads GAGVSQSPSNKVTEKGKDVELRCDPISGHTALYWYRQSLGQGLEFLIYFQGNSAPDKSGLPSDRFSAERTGGSVSTLTIQRTQQEDSAVYLCASSLAGTEETQYFGPGTRLLVL.

This rearrangement joins TRBV10-3 to TRBJ2-5; perhaps TRBD2 as D (6 bases). CDR3 length equals 15 residues. CDR1 and CDR2 (germline): ENHRY, SYGVKD. V was cut by 0 bases and J by 4 bases, with 12 bases left in between. CDR3 bases: TGTGCCATCAGTGAGTCAAGGGGAGGAGGAGAGACCCAGTACTTC. This encodes CAISESRGGGETQYF.

The chain carries TRBV28 and TRBJ2-6, with TRBD2 matching over 9 bases. Germline V gives CDR1 MDHEN, CDR2 SYDVKM. V was clipped by 7 bases and J by 4 bases; unmatched bases: 5. The CDR3 is 15 amino acids. Here the CDR3 reads CASTSGAVGANVLTF. The CDR3 DNA follows: TGTGCCAGCACTAGCGGGGCGGTGGGGGCCAACGTCCTGACTTTC.

This clone was detected only once. V and J are TRBV5-4 and TRBJ2-5; the D gene is possibly TRBD2 (6 bases). The CDR3 contains 12 residues. Per germline, CDR1 SGHNT and CDR2 YYREEE (reference sequence). V was shortened by 4 bases and J by 9 bases, with 13 bases between the two germline ends. DNA for the CDR3: TGTGCCAGCAGCGGGGAGTGGGAGGCCCAGTACTTC. Protein product: CASSGEWEAQYF. The full variable domain, with the rest looked up from reference TRBV5-4 and TRBJ2-5, is ETGVTQSPTHLIKTRGQQVTLRCSSQSGHNTVSWYQQALGQGPQFIFQYYREEENGRGNFPPRFSGLQFPNYSSELNVNALELDDSALYLCASSGEWEAQYFGPGTRLLVL.

The chain's CDR3 is CASSYLTSQPQHF. The CDR3 nucleotides are TGCGCCAGCAGCTATTTAACTTCTCAGCCCCAGCATTTT. This chain joins TRBV4-1 and TRBJ1-5; D remains unclear. Trimming stripped 5 bases from V and 6 bases from J, with 11 bases between. Per germline, CDR1 MGHRA and CDR2 YSYEKL. The CDR3 is made up of 13 amino acids.

The chain recombines TRBV4-1 with TRBJ1-2, with a possible D match to TRBD1 (5 bases). Germline CDR1 MGHRA, CDR2 YSYEKL. This CDR3 contains 13 residues. V was shortened by 3 bases and J by 8 bases, with 13 bases between the two germline ends. CDR3 amino acids: CASSHQGFWGYTF. CDR3 in DNA: TGCGCCAGCAGCCATCAGGGCTTTTGGGGCTACACCTTC.

The chain uses TRBV5-4 and TRBJ1-1, with D perhaps matching TRBD1 (5 bases). Per the germline V gene, CDR1 is SGHNT and CDR2 is YYREEE (reference sequence). This CDR3 contains 15 residues. Trimming took 0 bases from V and 0 from J, leaving 9 bases between them. The CDR3 loop is CASSLDRTMNTEAFF. The CDR3 coding sequence is TGTGCCAGCAGCTTGGATAGGACAATGAACACTGAAGCTTTCTTT.

The chain combines TRBV28 with TRBJ2-1, with 11 positions matching TRBD2. Germline values: CDR1 MDHEN, CDR2 SYDVKM. The CDR3 extends over 15 amino acids. V dropped 3 bases and J dropped 7; count of bases not matched to a gene: 5. CDR3 coding DNA: TGTGCCAGCAGTTTCCTAGCGGGGGGCCGGAATGAGCAGTTCTTC. Protein: CASSFLAGGRNEQFF.

The chain carries TRBV28 and TRBJ2-1; TRBD1 matches at 7 bases. The CDR3 extends over 12 amino acids. Germline-derived CDR1 and CDR2 are MDHEN and SYDVKM. V lost 2 bases to trimming and J lost 9 bases; unmatched junction nucleotides: 1. CDR3 in DNA: TGTGCCAGCAGTTTAAGGACAGGTGAGCAGTTCTTC. As protein: CASSLRTGEQFF.

Regarding this clone: Compared with germline, one end of the junction differs, possibly owing to a read error. The genes are TRBV2 and TRBJ2-7; D is ambiguous. The germline CDR1 and CDR2 sequences are SNHLY and FYNNEI. The CDR3 totals 9 residues. The CDR3 DNA reads TGTGCCAGCTCCGACGAGCAGTACTTC. As protein: CASSDEQYF. The whole variable domain, remainder taken from reference TRBV2 and TRBJ2-7, is EPEVTQTPSHQVTQMGQEVILRCVPISNHLYFYWYRQILGQKVEFLVSFYNNEISEKSEIFDDQFSVERPDGSNFTLKIRSTKLEDSAMYFCASSDEQYFGPGTRLTVT.

The chain is built from TRBV11-3 and TRBJ1-2; 7 bases agree with TRBD1. J lost 4 bases, V lost 5 bases, and 10 bases had no gene match. The germline gives CDR1 SGHNT, CDR2 YENEEA. This CDR3 comprises 15 residues. The CDR3 nucleotides are TGTGCCAGCAGCAACCGGGACAGCGAATTCTATGGCTACACCTTC. Translating it yields CASSNRDSEFYGYTF.